The 5 T cell receptor beta chains below all came from one sample that was sequenced in a study of blood T cells in healthy people across ages. Combining a sample-barcoded 5' primer with a J-beta primer mix, a second PCR ran for roughly 6 to 11 cycles. In TCRdb, the 5' RACE reads were re-called with MiXCR into one record per CDR3 protein. The table lists approximately 690,000 distinct CDR3 sequences, 58% of them singletons, with over 35% in the top ten. The sequenced sample consisted of blood. The receptors stem from a man aged 55 to 70 in good health.

This chain joins TRBV12-3 or TRBV12-4 and TRBJ2-3; TRBD2 agrees at 8 bases. There are 17 residues in the CDR3. V lost 5 bases, J lost 4 bases, and 14 bases stayed unmatched. The chain's CDR3 is CASSPGPGGLRSDTQYF. CDR3 sequence (DNA): TGTGCCAGCAGTCCGGGACCGGGGGGGCTCAGGTCAGATACGCAGTATTTT.

This chain links TRBV3-1 with TRBJ2-2; D might be TRBD2 (6 bases). This CDR3 is built from 15 residues. Looked up from germline, CDR1 is LGHDT and CDR2 is YNNKEL (reference sequence). The V end was cut by 3 bases, the J end by 4 bases, with 12 bases between. In DNA, the CDR3 is TGTGCCAGCAGCCATTGGCGGGGTGGCACCGGGGAGCTGTTTTTT. Translating gives CASSHWRGGTGELFF.

Many counts were recorded for this clonotype. V is TRBV29-1 and J is TRBJ2-3; a possible D gene is TRBD1 (6 bases). The CDR3 has 15 residues. Trimming took off 3 bases at V and 4 bases at J, with 17 bases between the two ends. Germline V gives CDR1 SQVTM, CDR2 ANQGSEA. CDR3 sequence: CSVDGAQGFSDTQYF. CDR3 nucleotides: TGCAGCGTTGATGGGGCCCAGGGGTTTTCAGATACGCAGTATTTT.

J is TRBJ2-3 and V is TRBV10-1; 7 nucleotides align to TRBD1. Germline V gene lookup returns CDR1 WNHNN and CDR2 SYGVQD (reference sequence). The CDR3 is made up of 12 amino acids. CDR3 nucleotide sequence: TGCTCCACTCGGGACAGTACAGATACGCAGTATTTT. Its protein is CSTRDSTDTQYF.

V usage is TRBV20-1 and J usage is TRBJ2-3; no definite D call. The V gene lost 1 base and the J gene lost 0 bases, with 11 bases spanning the gap. The CDR3 sequence is 15 residues long. Per germline, CDR1 DFQATT and CDR2 SNEGSKA (reference sequence). DNA of the CDR3: TGCAGTGCTAGAGGGGCGTATACTAGCACAGATACGCAGTATTTT. Its translation is CSARGAYTSTDTQYF.